Presented here are 4 T cell receptor beta chains from one specimen sequenced in a study of cytomegalovirus exposure and HLA in healthy donors (dated by TCRdb to 2016 to 2017). Library preparation was by the immunoSEQ multiplex PCR assay. For the multiplex PCR, a mixture combining 60 forward primers for TCR Vbeta segments and 13 reverse primers for TCR Jbeta segments was used. The table comes from immuneACCESS by way of TCRdb, which keeps in-frame sequences with V and J called. Part of the clones is missing from these tables; in studies checked, under half for an unresolved V gene and the rest for unknown reasons. This sample comprises about 93,000 clones, 70% to 80% of them detected only once. 0.57% of the sample is in the top ten clones. What was sequenced was PBMCs. These receptors originate from a man aged 30-40 years in good health and CMV-seronegative.

The rearrangement uses TRBV6-5 and TRBJ2-7, with TRBD1 matching over 9 bases. Unmatched junction bases numbered 4, after V lost 0 bases and J lost 1 base. This CDR3 comprises 16 residues. Per germline, CDR1 MNHEY and CDR2 SVGAGI. The CDR3 region has the DNA TGTGCCAGCAGTTACTCGAGTGGGACAGGGTCCTACGAGCAGTACTTC. Residues: CASSYSSGTGSYEQYF.

As concerns this clone: The same CDR3 is also encoded by other DNA sequences in this sample. CDR3 sequence (DNA): TGTGCCAGCAGCGTAGGTAGCGGGAGTCAAACCGGGGAGCTGTTTTTT. Amino acids: CASSVGSGSQTGELFF. The chain employs TRBV9 and TRBJ2-2; the match to TRBD2 covers 9 bases. J gave up 5 bases and V 0 bases, and 5 bases lay outside the gene matches. The CDR3 runs 16 residues. Germline CDR1 SGDLS, CDR2 YYNGEE.

V is TRBV7-2 and J is TRBJ2-2, with 11 bases identical to TRBD2. V lost 7 bases, J lost 0 bases, and 4 bases stayed unmatched. The CDR3 covers 16 residues. Germline V gives CDR1 SGHTA, CDR2 FQGNSA. CDR3 nucleotide sequence: TGTGCCAGCACTCAGACTAGCGGGGCGAACACCGGGGAGCTGTTTTTT. It translates to CASTQTSGANTGELFF.

The chain employs TRBV18 and TRBJ2-1; 14 positions agree with TRBD2. The CDR3 runs 15 residues. J gave up 7 bases and V 2 bases, and 1 base lay outside the gene matches. Germline V gives CDR1 KGHSH, CDR2 LQKENI. Here the CDR3 DNA reads TGTGCCAGCTCACCAGGGACTAGCGGGAGTAATGAGCAGTTCTTC. Its protein product is CASSPGTSGSNEQFF.